The next 6 T cell receptor beta chains were all read from a single sample in a study of T cells after yellow fever vaccination. MiXCR, applied by TCRdb to the 5' RACE reads, yields one record per CDR3 protein. The profile covers a few hundred thousand distinct CDR3 sequences, with approximately 8% appearing a single time and 17% taken by the ten largest. Sequencing used PBMCs, obtained about 49 days after the first yellow fever vaccination. The receptors stem from a man aged 18 to 35 who received the YFV17D yellow fever vaccine.

The chain recombines TRBV12-3 or TRBV12-4 with TRBJ2-5, with D perhaps assigned TRBD1 or TRBD2 (5 bases each). Trimming cost V 4 bases and J 5 bases, with 20 bases left between them. The CDR3 extends over 16 amino acids. The CDR3, as DNA: TGTGCCAGCAGTTACCTTCCCTCACGGGGCATGGAGACCCAGTACTTC. This gives the protein CASSYLPSRGMETQYF.

In regard to this clonotype: The junction and the germline gene differ at one end; a read error may be behind it. The chain is built from TRBV6-5 and TRBJ2-5; 11 bases are a match to TRBD2. CDR1 is MNHEY and CDR2 is SVGAGI in the germline V gene. This CDR3 has 16 amino acids. The CDR3 bases are TGTGCCAGCAATTACGGAACTAGCGGGGGCCAAGAGACCCAGTACTTC. This gives the protein CASNYGTSGGQETQYF.

This chain links TRBV7-9 with TRBJ1-2; D gene uncertain. In germline, CDR1 is SEHNR, CDR2 FQNEAQ (reference sequence). This CDR3 has 15 residues. The V and J ends lost 2 bases and 7 bases respectively, with 17 bases between them. As DNA, the CDR3 is TGTGCCAGCAGCTTAAACACTGACATGGGGTGTGGCTACACCTTC. It specifies CASSLNTDMGCGYTF.

This clonotype is a singleton in its sample. Here the CDR3 DNA reads TGTGCCAGCAGCAACCGTCCGGGGGGCGAGCAGTACTTC. Protein product: CASSNRPGGEQYF. The V and J genes are TRBV5-6 and TRBJ2-7; 7 nucleotides agree with TRBD2. The V gene end was trimmed by 4 bases and the J gene end by 6 bases; junction bases not matched to a gene: 7. Germline values: CDR1 SGHDT, CDR2 YYEEEE. The length of the CDR3 is 13 residues.

V and J are TRBV14 and TRBJ2-3; TRBD1 agrees at 9 bases. Germline CDR1 and CDR2: SGHDN and FVKESK. CDR3 length: 14 amino acids. J lost 6 bases, V lost 7 bases, and 8 bases had no gene match. The CDR3, as DNA: TGTGCCAGCAAGAAACAGGGGGCAGGCGATACGCAGTATTTT. It specifies CASKKQGAGDTQYF.

This clonotype was recorded a few times. The chain has TRBV7-2 and TRBJ2-5; 8 nucleotides agree with TRBD2. The CDR3 length is 15 residues. V trimming: 6 bases; J trimming: 3 bases; junction bases outside the gene matches: 9. CDR1 and CDR2 from the germline V gene are SGHTA and FQGNSA. The CDR3 coding sequence is TGTGCCAGCAGTGCGGGGGCCGGGAGGGAAGAGACCCAGTACTTC. This gives the protein CASSAGAGREETQYF. Variable domain in full (rest from reference TRBV7-2 and TRBJ2-5): GAGVSQSPSNKVTEKGKDVELRCDPISGHTALYWYRQSLGQGLEFLIYFQGNSAPDKSGLPSDRFSAERTGGSVSTLTIQRTQQEDSAVYLCASSAGAGREETQYFGPGTRLLVL.